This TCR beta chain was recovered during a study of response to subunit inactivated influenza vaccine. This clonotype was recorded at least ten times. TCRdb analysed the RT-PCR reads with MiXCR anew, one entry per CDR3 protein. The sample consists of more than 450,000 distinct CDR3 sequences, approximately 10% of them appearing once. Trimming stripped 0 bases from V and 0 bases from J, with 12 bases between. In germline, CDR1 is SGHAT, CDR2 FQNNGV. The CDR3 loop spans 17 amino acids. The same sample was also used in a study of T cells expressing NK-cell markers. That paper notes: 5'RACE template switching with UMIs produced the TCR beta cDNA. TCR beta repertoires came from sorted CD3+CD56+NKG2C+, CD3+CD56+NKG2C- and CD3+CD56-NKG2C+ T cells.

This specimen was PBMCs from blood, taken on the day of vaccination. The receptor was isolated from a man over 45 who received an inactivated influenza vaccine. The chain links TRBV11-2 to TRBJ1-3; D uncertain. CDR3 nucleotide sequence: TGTGCCAGCAGCTTAGAACGGCGGACCCGCTCTGGAAACACCATATATTTT. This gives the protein CASSLERRTRSGNTIYF.